Detailed here is one TCR beta chain. Its target is unknown. This sample is part of a study of identical twins. Whole-study findings and limits: Models predicted too little out-of-frame TCR alpha sharing in monozygotic twins.

TCRdb processed the 5' RACE reads anew with MiXCR; each CDR3 protein has one entry. The sample lists hundreds of thousands of distinct CDR3 sequences, roughly 12% occurring once. Healthy Caucasians, and only they, were the donors. Germline V gene sequence: CDR1 MDHEN, CDR2 SYDVKM. CDR3 length: 12 amino acids. Between the trimmed V and J ends, which lost 6 bases and 2 bases, there was a span of 5 bases. This sample also belongs to another study, concerning yellow fever vaccine responses in identical twins.

V is TRBV28 and J is TRBJ2-1; D is unclear. The specimen was CD8+ T cells sorted from blood. The receptor was isolated from a woman younger than 30 in good health. The CDR3 DNA reads TGTGCCAGCAGCCTACCCTACAATGAGCAGTTCTTC. Translating it yields CASSLPYNEQFF.